These 32 T cell receptor beta chains were all obtained from the same sample, sequenced in a study of T cell responses to AZD1222 COVID-19 vaccine. Assay used: immunoSEQ multiplex PCR; TCRdb lists only in-frame clones, some missing. The table records 150,000 to 200,000 clones, around 88% of them present only once. Sequencing was performed on peripheral blood, taken on day 0 of AZD1222 vaccination. Source of these receptors: an adult in good health.

The chain is built from TRBV11-2 and TRBJ1-3, with a weak D call TRBD1 (6 bases). Germline values: CDR1 SGHAT, CDR2 FQNNGV. V was clipped by 5 bases and J by 3 bases, with 11 bases between them. CDR3 length: 14 amino acids. CDR3 sequence (DNA): TGTGCCAGCAGCCCGGACAGATTTGGAAACACCATATATTTT. Amino acids: CASSPDRFGNTIYF.

The chain carries TRBV30 and TRBJ2-7; D is possibly TRBD1 (5 bases). Trimming took 4 bases from V and 2 from J, leaving 12 bases between them. Germline V gene data show CDR1 as GTSNPN and CDR2 as SVGIG (reference sequence). The CDR3 totals 13 residues. The CDR3 DNA reads as TGTGCCTGGATGAAGCCACAGGCCTACGAGCAGTACTTC. Translating gives CAWMKPQAYEQYF.

V usage is TRBV4-3 and J usage is TRBJ1-1, with D hard to call. Germline CDR1 is LGHNA and CDR2 is YSLEER. V shed 0 bases and J shed 5 bases, with 7 bases lying between them. This CDR3 has 13 residues. The CDR3 protein is CASSQDLETEAFF. CDR3 DNA sequence: TGCGCCAGCAGCCAAGATCTTGAGACTGAAGCTTTCTTT.

This chain joins TRBV11-2 and TRBJ1-2, with D perhaps matching TRBD1 (6 bases). CDR3 size: 14 residues. CDR1 SGHAT and CDR2 FQNNGV come from the germline V gene. Trimming removed 3 bases at V and 7 bases at J, with 15 bases between. The CDR3 region is CASSFSGAESGYTF. In nucleotides, the CDR3 is TGTGCCAGCAGCTTTTCAGGGGCCGAGAGTGGCTACACCTTC.

The V and J genes are TRBV5-1 and TRBJ2-2; D remains unclear. The V end was cut by 4 bases, the J end by 5 bases, with 12 bases between. This CDR3 has 14 residues. Per the germline V gene, CDR1 is SGHRS and CDR2 is YFSETQ. CDR3 in amino acids: CASSVQVGTGELFF. The CDR3 coding sequence is TGCGCCAGCAGCGTTCAGGTGGGAACCGGGGAGCTGTTTTTT.

This rearrangement joins TRBV12-3 or TRBV12-4 to TRBJ1-1; D is ambiguous. Between the trimmed V and J ends, which lost 1 base and 5 bases, there was a span of 5 bases. This CDR3 comprises 12 residues. The CDR3, as DNA: TGTGCCAGCAGTTTAGAGGGAACTGAAGCTTTCTTT. Protein sequence: CASSLEGTEAFF.

Of note for this clone: This sample includes further DNA sequences coding for the same CDR3. This rearrangement joins TRBV5-1 to TRBJ1-1, with D unresolved. CDR3 length equals 14 residues. The V and J ends lost 0 bases and 1 base respectively, with 7 bases between them. The germline V gene has CDR1 SGHRS and CDR2 YFSETQ. As DNA, the CDR3 is TGCGCCAGCAGCTTGGGGGCAGGGAACACTGAAGCTTTCTTT. It encodes CASSLGAGNTEAFF.

The chain carries TRBV5-1 and TRBJ2-7, with 7 bases identical to TRBD1. CDR1 SGHRS and CDR2 YFSETQ come from the germline V gene. Trimming at V came to 5 bases and at J to 3 bases, leaving 5 bases not matched to a gene. The CDR3 loop spans 13 amino acids. The CDR3 here is CASRRQGNYEQYF. In DNA form, the CDR3 reads TGCGCCAGCAGAAGACAGGGCAACTACGAGCAGTACTTC.

This chain uses TRBV24-1 with TRBJ2-2; unclear D gene. The CDR3 runs to 13 residues. The germline V gene has CDR1 KGHDR and CDR2 SFDVKD. V lost 6 bases and J 1 base, leaving 5 bases between the germline ends. The CDR3 spells CATSLGNTGELFF. The CDR3 DNA sequence: TGTGCCACCAGTCTGGGGAACACCGGGGAGCTGTTTTTT.

The rearrangement uses TRBV4-2 and TRBJ1-2, with 9 bases lining up with TRBD1. This CDR3 has 13 residues. J gave up 12 bases and V 4 bases, and 9 bases lay outside the gene matches. Per germline, CDR1 LGHNA and CDR2 YNFKEQ. The CDR3 spells CASSPSTTGGDTF. The CDR3 nucleotides read TGTGCCAGCAGCCCCTCGACGACAGGGGGAGACACCTTC.

The gene calls are TRBV30 and TRBJ1-1, with D unresolved. This CDR3 region has 13 residues. V gave up 0 bases and J gave up 2 bases, with 7 bases separating them. Looked up from germline, CDR1 is GTSNPN and CDR2 is SVGIG (reference sequence). In nucleotides, the CDR3 is TGTGCCTGGAGTGTATTTAGTAACACTGAAGCTTTCTTT. It codes for CAWSVFSNTEAFF.

The J gene is TRBJ2-1, the V gene TRBV4-2, with 10 bases that match TRBD1. V dropped 3 bases and J dropped 5; count of bases not matched to a gene: 7. In germline, CDR1 is LGHNA, CDR2 YNFKEQ. The CDR3 runs 16 residues. The CDR3 here is CASSQDTGTGDNEQFF. The DNA of the CDR3 is TGTGCCAGCAGCCAGGACACCGGGACAGGGGACAATGAGCAGTTCTTC.

The J gene is TRBJ1-5, the V gene TRBV28; TRBD1 agrees at 10 bases. The CDR3 extends over 15 amino acids. Germline CDR1 is MDHEN and CDR2 is SYDVKM. J was trimmed by 7 bases and V by 5 bases; bases with no gene match: 8. The CDR3 DNA sequence: TGTGCCAGCAGTCAAAGACAGGGGGCCTTCCAGCCCCAGCATTTT. Translated, it gives CASSQRQGAFQPQHF.

The chain combines TRBV19 with TRBJ1-5; TRBD1 matches at 10 bases. The V gene's germline CDR1 is LNHDA and CDR2 SQIVND (reference sequence). Trimming took 8 bases from V and 5 from J; bases not matched to a gene: 6. CDR3 size: 14 residues. CDR3 sequence: CASHSTGGHQPQHF. CDR3 sequence (DNA): TGTGCCAGTCACTCGACAGGGGGCCATCAGCCCCAGCATTTT.

The chain recombines TRBV27 with TRBJ1-2; no reliable D call. Trimming removed 6 bases at V and 1 base at J, with 12 bases between. The V gene's germline CDR1 is MNHEY and CDR2 SMNVEV (reference sequence). The CDR3 length is 14 residues. The DNA for the CDR3 is TGTGCCAGCAGCCGTAGGGCACTTAACTATGGCTACACCTTC. This translates into CASSRRALNYGYTF.

This clone came up a few times. This chain joins TRBV4-1 and TRBJ1-2; TRBD1 matches 7 bases. Germline trimming cut 4 bases from V and 3 bases from J; bases unmatched to any gene: 11. Germline V CDR1 and CDR2: MGHRA, YSYEKL. The CDR3 extends over 16 amino acids. CDR3 sequence reads: CASSPYEGARDYGYTF. In DNA, the CDR3 is TGCGCCAGCAGCCCGTACGAGGGGGCAAGGGACTATGGCTACACCTTC.

V and J are TRBV30 and TRBJ2-5; no clear D gene. Germline loops: CDR1 GTSNPN, CDR2 SVGIG (reference sequence). With 2 bases removed from V and 4 bases from J, the gap between germline ends came to 17 bases. CDR3 length: 15 residues. As DNA, the CDR3 is TGTGCCTGGAGTACCGGCTCTATTAGAGGAGAGACCCAGTACTTC. Translation: CAWSTGSIRGETQYF. Supplemented by reference TRBV30 and TRBJ2-5, the full variable domain reads SQTIHQWPATLVQPVGSPLSLECTVEGTSNPNLYWYRQAAGRGLQLLFYSVGIGQISSEVPQNLSASRPQDRQFILSSKKLLLSDSGFYLCAWSTGSIRGETQYFGPGTRLLVL.

The V gene is TRBV2, the J gene TRBJ1-5; a weak D match, TRBD1 (6 bases). The CDR3 consists of 15 residues. Per germline, CDR1 SNHLY and CDR2 FYNNEI. V gave up 6 bases and J gave up 3 bases, with 15 bases separating them. The CDR3: CASRGGGSVNQPQHF. The CDR3 coding sequence is TGTGCCAGCAGGGGAGGGGGGTCGGTCAATCAGCCCCAGCATTTT.

This clone was counted a single time. This chain joins TRBV7-2 and TRBJ2-1, with TRBD1 matching over 8 bases. Germline assignment: CDR1 SGHTA and CDR2 FQGNSA. V was pared by 8 bases and J by 5 bases, with 5 bases of the junction left unmatched. The CDR3 has 13 residues. The CDR3 loop reads CASRWTGNNEQFF. The CDR3 nucleotides are TGTGCCAGCCGGTGGACAGGGAACAATGAGCAGTTCTTC.

The V gene is TRBV5-1, the J gene TRBJ2-1; 12 positions agree with TRBD2. The junction had 3 bases not matched to a gene; V was cut back by 0 bases and J by 5 bases. Germline V lookup: CDR1 SGHRS, CDR2 YFSETQ. The CDR3 length is 16 residues. The CDR3 reads CASSLVLAGGHNEQFF. CDR3 coding DNA: TGCGCCAGCAGCTTGGTACTAGCGGGGGGTCACAATGAGCAGTTCTTC. Full variable domain (remainder filled in from reference TRBV5-1 and TRBJ2-1): KAGVTQTPRYLIKTRGQQVTLSCSPISGHRSVSWYQQTPGQGLQFLFEYFSETQRNKGNFPGRFSGRQFSNSRSEMNVSTLELGDSALYLCASSLVLAGGHNEQFFGPGTRLTVL.

The chain links TRBV30 to TRBJ1-4; TRBD1 might be the D (6 bases). CDR3 length: 13 amino acids. V shed 3 bases and J shed 8 bases, with 13 bases lying between them. Germline-derived CDR1 and CDR2 are GTSNPN and SVGIG (reference sequence). Written as DNA, the CDR3 is TGTGCCTGGAGCAAAGGGGGACGCGAAAAACTGTTTTTT. This codes for CAWSKGGREKLFF.

The genes are TRBV7-9 and TRBJ2-1, with no clear D. The CDR3 spans 13 residues. Trimming removed 6 bases from V and 0 bases from J, with 6 bases in between. Germline V lookup: CDR1 SEHNR, CDR2 FQNEAQ (reference sequence). The CDR3 loop is CASRSFSYNEQFF. The DNA for the CDR3 is TGTGCCAGCAGGTCATTCTCCTACAATGAGCAGTTCTTC.

The genes are TRBV5-1 and TRBJ2-3; no clear D gene. This CDR3 has 12 residues. V was cut by 4 bases and J by 6 bases, with 9 bases left in between. CDR1 is SGHRS and CDR2 is YFSETQ in the germline V gene. This CDR3 is CASSLMLDTQYF. The DNA for the CDR3 is TGCGCCAGCAGCCTCATGTTGGATACGCAGTATTTT.

The V gene is TRBV7-9, the J gene TRBJ1-1; D remains unclear. Trimming shortened V by 3 bases and J by 0 bases, and 5 bases separated the two germline ends. CDR3 length: 13 residues. From germline, CDR1 is SEHNR and CDR2 FQNEAQ (reference sequence). The CDR3 loop reads CASSFTLNTEAFF. In DNA form, the CDR3 reads TGTGCCAGCAGCTTTACACTGAACACTGAAGCTTTCTTT.

The chain employs TRBV5-1 and TRBJ1-1; D might be TRBD1 (6 bases). The V gene lost 5 bases and the J gene lost 3 bases, with 17 bases spanning the gap. The CDR3 totals 15 residues. Germline lookup yields CDR1 SGHRS and CDR2 YFSETQ. CDR3 in amino acids: CASRGTNPLDTEAFF. The DNA of the CDR3 is TGCGCCAGCAGGGGGACAAATCCGTTGGACACTGAAGCTTTCTTT.

The CDR3 protein is CASSPSGGHRKKLFF. The CDR3, as DNA: TGTGCCAGCAGCCCGTCGGGGGGGCATAGGAAAAAACTGTTTTTT. This chain connects TRBV7-9 to TRBJ1-4; TRBD1 might be the D (6 bases). V was trimmed by 5 bases and J by 9 bases, leaving 19 bases between them. Per the germline V gene, CDR1 is SEHNR and CDR2 is FQNEAQ (reference sequence). The CDR3 runs to 15 residues.

The chain joins TRBV11-1 to TRBJ2-4; D is ambiguous. V lost 7 bases and J lost 0, with 16 bases in between. CDR3 length: 16 amino acids. Looked up from germline, CDR1 is SGHAT and CDR2 is FQDESV (reference sequence). The CDR3 DNA reads as TGTGCCAGCATTCCCAAAGGCCGGATAGCCAAAAACATTCAGTACTTC. Its protein is CASIPKGRIAKNIQYF.

The chain joins TRBV3-1 (or the pseudogene TRBV3-2) to TRBJ1-5; D gene unclear. With 0 bases removed from V and 2 bases from J, the gap between germline ends came to 14 bases. The CDR3 runs to 17 residues. Germline V gene data show CDR1 as LGHDT and CDR2 as YNNKEL (reference sequence). The chain's CDR3 is CASSQDVFSLGNQPQHF. CDR3 nucleotide sequence: TGTGCCAGCAGCCAAGATGTGTTCAGCTTAGGCAATCAGCCCCAGCATTTT.

CDR3 nucleotide sequence: TGTGCCATCAGTTCAGGGTTAAACACTGAAGCTTTCTTT. Translated: CAISSGLNTEAFF. The chain recombines TRBV10-3 with TRBJ1-1; D possibly corresponds to TRBD1 (5 bases). CDR1 ENHRY and CDR2 SYGVKD come from the germline V gene. V lost 5 bases and J 2 bases, leaving 9 bases between the germline ends. This CDR3 contains 13 residues.

The genes are TRBV5-3 and TRBJ2-2; a possible D gene is TRBD2 (6 bases). TRBV5-3 is an open reading frame whose function is uncertain. CDR3 length equals 15 residues. Trimming removed 6 bases from V and 4 bases from J, with 16 bases in between. Written as DNA, the CDR3 is TGTGCCAGAAACCGGAGGAGGGGCAGCACCGGGGAGCTGTTTTTT. It translates to CARNRRRGSTGELFF.

The genes are TRBV20-1 and TRBJ2-5; tentative D call: TRBD2 (5 bases). Germline CDR1 is DFQATT and CDR2 is SNEGSKA (reference sequence). This CDR3 has 14 amino acids. V shed 3 bases and J shed 4 bases, with 15 bases lying between them. CDR3 sequence reads: CSASAGGWGETQYF. DNA of the CDR3: TGCAGTGCTAGTGCGGGTGGGTGGGGAGAGACCCAGTACTTC.

This chain uses TRBV13 with TRBJ1-3, with D possibly matching TRBD1 (6 bases). Germline lookup yields CDR1 PRHDT and CDR2 FYEKMQ (reference sequence). The CDR3 is made up of 17 amino acids. V shed 0 bases and J shed 8 bases, with 20 bases lying between them. For the CDR3, the DNA is TGTGCCAGCAGCTTAGGAAACAGGGTGAAACATTTGGACACCATATATTTT. Translation: CASSLGNRVKHLDTIYF.